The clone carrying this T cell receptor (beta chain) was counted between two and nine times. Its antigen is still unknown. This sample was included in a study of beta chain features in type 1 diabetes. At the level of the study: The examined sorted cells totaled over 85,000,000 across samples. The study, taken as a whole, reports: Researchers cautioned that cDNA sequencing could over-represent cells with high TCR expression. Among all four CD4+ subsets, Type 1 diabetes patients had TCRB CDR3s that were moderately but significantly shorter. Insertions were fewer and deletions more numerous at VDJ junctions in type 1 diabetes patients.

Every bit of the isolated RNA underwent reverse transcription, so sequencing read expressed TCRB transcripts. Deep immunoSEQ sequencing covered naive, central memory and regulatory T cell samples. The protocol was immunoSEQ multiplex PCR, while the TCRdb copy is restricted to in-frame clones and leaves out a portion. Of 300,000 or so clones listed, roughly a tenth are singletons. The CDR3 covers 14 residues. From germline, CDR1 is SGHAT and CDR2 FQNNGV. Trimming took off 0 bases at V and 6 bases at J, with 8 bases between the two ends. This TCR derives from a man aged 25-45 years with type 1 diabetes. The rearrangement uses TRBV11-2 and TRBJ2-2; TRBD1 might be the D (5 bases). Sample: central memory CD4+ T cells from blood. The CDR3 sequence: CASSLDWGAGELFF. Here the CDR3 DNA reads TGTGCCAGCAGCTTAGACTGGGGCGCCGGGGAGCTGTTTTTT.